The clone carrying this T cell receptor (beta chain) was observed a handful of times. Its specificity is not known. This sample is drawn from a study of cytomegalovirus exposure and HLA in healthy donors. Study-wide background: An earlier analysis identified more than 90 million unique TCR beta sequences in about 179 million T cells.

Study-wide results and caveats: Analysis was performed later, and it showed HLA-associated TCR beta chains to be more clonally expanded than equally common others. Follow-up analysis found HLA locus-dependent TCR association rates, highest for DRB1 and lowest for HLA-C. Earlier analysis yielded a pattern in which most TCR beta V segments were productive about 87% or about 30% of the time.

The PCR made use of 60 Vbeta and 13 Jbeta primers. The repertoire was sequenced with immunoSEQ multiplex PCR; TCRdb's copy has only in-frame clones and lacks some. Of some 120,000 clones listed, about 8.6% are singletons. The sequenced sample was PBMCs. This sequence originates from a woman aged 40 to 49 in good health and CMV-seropositive.

The chain's CDR3 is CASSPGTGDEQYF. The CDR3 DNA follows: TGTGCCAGCAGTCCAGGGACAGGGGACGAGCAGTACTTC. The chain links TRBV28 to TRBJ2-7; 10 bases agree with TRBD1. Germline V gene sequence: CDR1 MDHEN, CDR2 SYDVKM. With 5 bases clipped from V and 5 bases from J, the junction kept 3 bases outside the gene matches. This CDR3 has 13 amino acids.